Below, 5 T cell receptor beta chains from the same sample are listed, as sequenced in a study of cytomegalovirus exposure and HLA in healthy donors. Amplification used 60 Vbeta primers and 13 Jbeta primers. TCRdb's copy holds only in-frame clones and misses some; the assay was immunoSEQ multiplex PCR. Here the sample spans around 160,000 clones, about 73% being singletons. Sequences were obtained from PBMCs. These receptors were collected from a middle-aged man in good health and CMV-seropositive.

The genes are TRBV6-5 and TRBJ2-1; D unclear. The germline V gene has CDR1 MNHEY and CDR2 SVGAGI. The CDR3 length is 16 residues. Trimming removed 0 bases at V and 0 bases at J, with 9 bases between. Here the CDR3 reads CASSYSTRSSYNEQFF. The CDR3 DNA sequence: TGTGCCAGCAGTTACTCCACCAGAAGCTCCTACAATGAGCAGTTCTTC.

V usage is TRBV19 and J usage is TRBJ2-5; D uncertain. The J call may be mistaken, given a closer DNA end match to TRBJ2-7. In germline, CDR1 is LNHDA, CDR2 SQIVND (reference sequence). The CDR3 runs 13 residues. CDR3 residues: CASNPSNTYEQYF. DNA for the CDR3: TGTGCCAGTAACCCCTCCAATACCTACGAGCAGTACTTC.

V is TRBV11-2 and J is TRBJ2-7; D might be TRBD1 (6 bases). The V gene lost 5 bases and the J gene lost 3 bases, with 14 bases spanning the gap. This CDR3 spans 14 amino acids. From germline, CDR1 is SGHAT and CDR2 FQNNGV. CDR3 nucleotides: TGTGCCAGCAGCCCATGGACAGTTCGCTACGAGCAGTACTTC. Protein: CASSPWTVRYEQYF. The full variable domain, with the rest looked up from reference TRBV11-2 and TRBJ2-7, is EAGVAQSPRYKIIEKRQSVAFWCNPISGHATLYWYQQILGQGPKLLIQFQNNGVVDDSQLPKDRFSAERLKGVDSTLKIQPAKLEDSAVYLCASSPWTVRYEQYFGPGTRLTVT.

This rearrangement joins TRBV28 to TRBJ2-6, with D maybe TRBD1 (5 bases). Trimming shortened V by 5 bases and J by 4 bases, and 9 bases separated the two germline ends. The V gene's germline CDR1 is MDHEN and CDR2 SYDVKM. The CDR3 runs 14 residues. This chain's CDR3 is CASSPSGGANVLTF. DNA for the CDR3: TGTGCCAGCAGTCCCTCAGGGGGGGCCAACGTCCTGACTTTC.

In this sample, this clone turned up a few times. V usage is TRBV2 and J usage is TRBJ2-3; 8 bases map to TRBD2. There are 16 residues in the CDR3. Germline V gene lookup returns CDR1 SNHLY and CDR2 FYNNEI. Losses at the gene ends were 4 bases for V and 6 bases for J; bases not matched to a gene: 12. The CDR3 nucleotides are TGTGCCAGCAGTGGGCATACGGGAGGGGATATGGATACGCAGTATTTT. Amino acids: CASSGHTGGDMDTQYF.